This T cell receptor beta chain was sequenced for a study of cytomegalovirus exposure and HLA in healthy donors. Study-wide results and limits: Earlier analysis yielded a pattern in which most TCR beta V segments were productive about 90% or about 30% of the time. HLA alleles were associated with 18,000 or so TCR beta sequences in a later analysis at 0.05 false discovery rate.

A single count supports this clone. Its specificity is unknown. The CDR3 is made up of 15 amino acids. V was pared by 4 bases and J by 5 bases, with 12 bases between. The V gene's germline CDR1 is KGHSH and CDR2 LQKENI. Vbeta (60) and Jbeta (13) primers were used in the PCR. Original processing methods: An analysis that came later counted 60 million to 80 million unique TCR beta chains, roughly 11 million shared. Assay: immunoSEQ multiplex PCR; the TCRdb copy retains only in-frame clones and omits some. V and J calls and clone size come straight from that table; D and trimming were deduced from the DNA. Among roughly 180,000 clones listed, 60% to 85% were seen once.

This TCR came from a man between 18 and 35 years old in good health and CMV-seronegative. The rearrangement joins TRBV18 to TRBJ1-6; D is perhaps TRBD1 (6 bases). Sequenced input: PBMCs. CDR3 region: CASSQLDSHNSPLHF. CDR3 bases: TGTGCCAGCTCACAATTGGACAGTCATAATTCACCCCTCCACTTT. Filled out from reference TRBV18 and TRBJ1-6, the complete variable domain reads NAGVMQNPRHLVRRRGQEARLRCSPMKGHSHVYWYRQLPEEGLKFMVYLQKENIIDESGMPKERFSAEFPKEGPSILRIQQVVRGDSAAYFCASSQLDSHNSPLHFGNGTRLTVT.